This entry is about one TCR beta chain. Germline V CDR1 and CDR2: SNHLY, FYNNEI. V was pared by 7 bases and J by 7 bases, with 17 bases between. The CDR3 consists of 15 residues. Profiling relied on immunoSEQ multiplex PCR, and the TCRdb table lists in-frame clones only, not all of them. The top ten hold 1.5% to 2% of the sample, which has about 51,000 clones, roughly nine tenths seen once. The data were obtained in a study of control samples from healthy donors and cancer patients. The receptor was derived from a man aged 40-55 years with colorectal cancer. Sequences were obtained from PBMCs. The V call is TRBV2, the J call TRBJ1-6, with D possibly matching TRBD1 (5 bases). Here the CDR3 reads CASTPGGTRNSPLHF. The CDR3 bases are TGTGCCAGCACCCCTGGCGGGACGAGGAATTCACCCCTCCACTTT.